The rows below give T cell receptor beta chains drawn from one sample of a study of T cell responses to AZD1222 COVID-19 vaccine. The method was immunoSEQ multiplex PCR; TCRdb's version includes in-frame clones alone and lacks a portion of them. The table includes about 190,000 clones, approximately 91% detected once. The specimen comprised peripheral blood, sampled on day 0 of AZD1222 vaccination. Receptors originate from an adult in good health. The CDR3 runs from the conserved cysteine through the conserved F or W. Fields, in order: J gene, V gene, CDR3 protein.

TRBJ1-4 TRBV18 CASSPPGDSEKLFF
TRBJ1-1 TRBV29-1 CSVYTSTEAFF
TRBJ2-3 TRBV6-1 CASSEDRLAATDTQYF
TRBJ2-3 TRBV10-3 CAISESPGQGSDTQYF
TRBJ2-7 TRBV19 CASSLVGNEQYF
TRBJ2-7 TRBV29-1 CSVEDSEFYEQYF
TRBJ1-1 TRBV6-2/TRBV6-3 CASSYLITRDTEAFF
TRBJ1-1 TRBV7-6 CASSDQGPEAFF
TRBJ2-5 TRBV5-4 CASSSQGETQYF
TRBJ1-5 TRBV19 CASIDRDRGLNSNQPQHF
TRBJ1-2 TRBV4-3 CASSQGLGFNYGYTF
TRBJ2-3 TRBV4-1 CASSQQGLAGSDTQYF
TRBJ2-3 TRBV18 CASSPGGWTDTQYF
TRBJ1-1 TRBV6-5 CASSLGRYTEAFF
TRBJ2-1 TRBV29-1 CSAEGDTEQFF